The 26 T cell receptor beta chains reported below all come from one sample, sequenced in a study of shared clonotypes between healthy human individuals. The repertoire was sequenced with immunoSEQ multiplex PCR; TCRdb's copy has only in-frame clones and lacks some. There are roughly 2.4 million clones in the sample; about 94% occur only once, and 0.1% to 0.15% lies in the top ten. Sequencing was carried out using naive CD4+ T cells sorted from blood. Subset given: CD45RA+ positively selected. The source is a man between 18 and 35 years old in good health.

This chain links TRBV10-3 with TRBJ2-2; no definite D call. The CDR3 consists of 16 residues. Germline CDR1 reads ENHRY; CDR2 reads SYGVKD. V dropped 6 bases and J dropped 3 bases, with 17 bases sitting between them. The CDR3 loop reads CAIRPRTGPDTGELFF. Written as DNA, the CDR3 is TGTGCCATCAGGCCCCGTACTGGACCTGACACCGGGGAGCTGTTTTTT.

Concerning this clone: This specimen includes other DNA sequences encoding the same CDR3. The chain links TRBV2 to TRBJ2-5; no clear D. The CDR3 extends over 13 amino acids. V shed 7 bases and J shed 5 bases, with 14 bases lying between them. Germline loops: CDR1 SNHLY, CDR2 FYNNEI. CDR3 sequence reads: CASTSTGRETQYF. The DNA for the CDR3 is TGTGCCAGCACCTCGACTGGTCGGGAGACCCAGTACTTC.

The chain links TRBV19 to TRBJ2-2, with 10 bases identical to TRBD2. There are 15 residues in the CDR3. CDR1 is LNHDA and CDR2 is SQIVND in the germline V gene (reference sequence). CDR3: CANALAGVNTGELFF. The CDR3, as DNA: TGTGCAAATGCGCTAGCGGGGGTGAACACCGGGGAGCTGTTTTTT.

This chain links TRBV10-3 with TRBJ2-1, with 10 bases fitting TRBD2. The germline V gene encodes CDR1 ENHRY and CDR2 SYGVKD. The trim removed 4 bases at V and 7 bases at J, leaving 4 bases unmatched. CDR3 length: 14 amino acids. The CDR3 DNA follows: TGTGCCATCAGTGCGTTAGCGGGGGGTAATGAGCAGTTCTTC. This translates into CAISALAGGNEQFF.

The chain is built from TRBV14 and TRBJ1-1; 9 nucleotides line up with TRBD1. The CDR3 contains 13 residues. Germline V gives CDR1 SGHDN, CDR2 FVKESK. J was trimmed by 2 bases and V by 6 bases; bases with no gene match: 1. The CDR3 nucleotides read TGTGCCAGCAGGGGACAGGGAAACACTGAAGCTTTCTTT. Translation: CASRGQGNTEAFF.

This chain connects TRBV6-4 to TRBJ1-6; 8 nucleotides agree with TRBD1. The CDR3 is made up of 15 amino acids. The junction had 10 bases not matched to a gene; V was cut back by 7 bases and J by 8 bases. Germline CDR1 reads MRHNA; CDR2 reads SNTAGT. The CDR3 DNA reads TGTGCCAGCAAGATTTCAGGGGGCTTTGATTCACCCCTCCACTTT. Translation: CASKISGGFDSPLHF.

This chain uses TRBV27 with TRBJ2-5; TRBD2 matches 13 bases. Germline lookup yields CDR1 MNHEY and CDR2 SMNVEV (reference sequence). The CDR3 spans 15 residues. V shed 10 bases, J shed 1 base, and the junction held 6 bases outside the gene matches. The CDR3 protein is CATARTSGSQETQYF. The DNA for the CDR3 is TGTGCCACCGCCCGGACTAGCGGGAGCCAAGAGACCCAGTACTTC.

The chain uses TRBV10-3 and TRBJ1-5; 8 bases line up with TRBD1. In germline, CDR1 is ENHRY, CDR2 SYGVKD. The CDR3 runs 13 residues. J was trimmed by 6 bases and V by 6 bases; bases with no gene match: 4. The CDR3 loop reads CAISAGGSQPQHF. CDR3 bases: TGTGCCATCAGCGCAGGGGGCAGTCAGCCCCAGCATTTT.

V usage is TRBV29-1 and J usage is TRBJ2-7, with TRBD2 identical over 9 bases. This CDR3 is built from 13 residues. Trimming removed 4 bases from V and 5 bases from J; junction bases left unmatched: 6. CDR1 is SQVTM and CDR2 is ANQGSEA in the germline V gene. The CDR3 sequence is CSVVSSGSHEQYF. In nucleotides, the CDR3 is TGCAGCGTTGTGAGTAGCGGGAGCCACGAGCAGTACTTC.

This clone showed up just once. The chain is built from TRBV7-2 and TRBJ2-5; D unclear. Trimming stripped 2 bases from V and 7 bases from J, with 8 bases between. The CDR3 sequence is 12 residues long. The germline V gene has CDR1 SGHTA and CDR2 FQGNSA. The CDR3 nucleotides read TGTGCCAGCAGCTTATTCCCGGCGACCCAGTACTTC. Translating it yields CASSLFPATQYF.

V gene TRBV2 combines with J gene TRBJ1-5; tentatively, D is TRBD1 (5 bases). V lost 6 bases and J 2 bases, leaving 14 bases between the germline ends. Germline values: CDR1 SNHLY, CDR2 FYNNEI. The CDR3 is made up of 15 amino acids. The DNA of the CDR3 is TGTGCCAGCAGCGCCCTCGTGGGGGGCAATCAGCCCCAGCATTTT. It yields the protein CASSALVGGNQPQHF.

As DNA, the CDR3 is TGTGCCAGCAGTTTCAGGGAATTCAATCAGCCCCAGCATTTT. It encodes CASSFREFNQPQHF. The chain is built from TRBV28 and TRBJ1-5, with D perhaps matching TRBD1 (5 bases). The germline V gene has CDR1 MDHEN and CDR2 SYDVKM. The CDR3 length is 14 residues. V was shortened by 3 bases and J by 3 bases, with 9 bases between the two germline ends.

This clone was counted a single time. The chain carries TRBV5-1 and TRBJ2-7; 8 bases are a match to TRBD1. V was pared by 2 bases and J by 7 bases, with 8 bases of the junction left unmatched. The CDR3 consists of 14 residues. CDR1 and CDR2 from the germline V gene are SGHRS and YFSETQ. The CDR3 DNA sequence: TGCGCCAGCAGCTTAGCCAGGGGGCGAAGGGAGCAGTACTTC. This encodes CASSLARGRREQYF.

The CDR3 here is CASSLRFSYEQYF. CDR3 in DNA: TGTGCCAGCAGTTTACGGTTTAGCTACGAGCAGTACTTC. This chain connects TRBV27 to TRBJ2-7; D gene ambiguous. CDR1 MNHEY and CDR2 SMNVEV come from the germline V gene (reference sequence). The CDR3 loop spans 13 amino acids. V dropped 2 bases and J dropped 3 bases, with 8 bases sitting between them.

With regard to this clone: The same CDR3 also results from other DNA sequences found in this sample. This chain uses TRBV5-1 with TRBJ2-5; D not resolved. Germline V gene sequence: CDR1 SGHRS, CDR2 YFSETQ. CDR3 length: 13 amino acids. The germline V and J ends were trimmed by 2 bases and 1 base, with 6 bases remaining between them. CDR3 DNA: TGCGCCAGCAGCTTAGGAACCCAAGAGACCCAGTACTTC. Its protein product is CASSLGTQETQYF.

The chain links TRBV11-2 to TRBJ2-2; D is uncertain. Germline CDR1 SGHAT, CDR2 FQNNGV. The V end lost 2 bases, the J end lost 0 bases, and 10 bases lay between the germline ends. CDR3 length equals 16 residues. The CDR3 spells CASSLLVTTNTGELFF. The CDR3 region has the DNA TGTGCCAGCAGCTTATTAGTCACCACGAACACCGGGGAGCTGTTTTTT.

The chain couples TRBV19 to TRBJ1-5; D may be TRBD1 (5 bases). Per germline, CDR1 LNHDA and CDR2 SQIVND (reference sequence). Trimming cost V 0 bases and J 8 bases, with 14 bases left between them. This CDR3 has 15 residues. The chain's CDR3 is CASSIDAGPGKPQHF. The CDR3, as DNA: TGTGCCAGTAGTATAGATGCGGGACCGGGAAAGCCCCAGCATTTT.

The chain links TRBV19 to TRBJ2-1, with D possibly being TRBD2 (7 bases). This CDR3 spans 17 amino acids. V gave up 2 bases and J gave up 3 bases, with 17 bases separating them. The germline V gene has CDR1 LNHDA and CDR2 SQIVND (reference sequence). The CDR3, as DNA: TGTGCCAGTAGTATATTACGGGGGGCAAAGGGCTACAATGAGCAGTTCTTC. Translating it yields CASSILRGAKGYNEQFF.

V gene TRBV28 combines with J gene TRBJ1-5; perhaps TRBD1 as D (6 bases). Germline lookup yields CDR1 MDHEN and CDR2 SYDVKM. V gave up 3 bases and J gave up 3 bases, with 12 bases separating them. CDR3 size: 15 residues. CDR3 bases: TGTGCCAGCAGTTTTGACAGGCGGTACAATCAGCCCCAGCATTTT. Protein sequence: CASSFDRRYNQPQHF.

This chain links TRBV10-3 with TRBJ1-1, with D possibly TRBD1 on 5 matching bases. The germline V and J ends were trimmed by 7 bases and 10 bases, with 19 bases remaining between them. The CDR3 length is 13 residues. From germline, CDR1 is ENHRY and CDR2 SYGVKD. DNA of the CDR3: TGTGCCATCAACGGGGACGGGGATGATGGAGCTTTCTTT. It specifies CAINGDGDDGAFF.

Regarding this clone: Other DNA sequences in this specimen translate into the identical CDR3. V is TRBV5-1 and J is TRBJ2-5, with TRBD2 matching over 12 bases. Per the germline V gene, CDR1 is SGHRS and CDR2 is YFSETQ. The ends lost 0 bases at V and 5 bases at J; junction bases unmatched: 2. This CDR3 comprises 15 residues. Here the CDR3 reads CASSLVLAGGETQYF. The CDR3 coding sequence is TGCGCCAGCAGCTTGGTACTAGCGGGGGGTGAGACCCAGTACTTC.

The chain employs TRBV10-2 and TRBJ2-3; 7 nucleotides align to TRBD2. The germline CDR1 and CDR2 sequences are WSHSY and SAAADI. The CDR3 loop spans 14 amino acids. Trimming removed 11 bases from V and 0 bases from J; junction bases left unmatched: 8. CDR3 region: CALRKGGSTDTQYF. DNA for the CDR3: TGCGCCCTCCGAAAGGGAGGGAGCACAGATACGCAGTATTTT.

About this clone itself: Distinct nucleotide sequences in the sample also encode this CDR3. The chain carries TRBV2 and TRBJ2-3; 9 positions agree with TRBD2. The CDR3 is 15 amino acids. The germline CDR1 and CDR2 sequences are SNHLY and FYNNEI. Unmatched junction bases numbered 7, after V lost 6 bases and J lost 3 bases. The CDR3 region is CASRPGLAGTDTQYF. CDR3 DNA sequence: TGTGCCAGCAGGCCGGGACTAGCTGGAACAGATACGCAGTATTTT.

V and J are TRBV5-1 and TRBJ2-5; 9 nucleotides agree with TRBD2. The V gene's germline CDR1 is SGHRS and CDR2 YFSETQ. The length of the CDR3 is 15 residues. With 3 bases clipped from V and 5 bases from J, the junction kept 8 bases outside the gene matches. CDR3 sequence reads: CASSSTGTSSETQYF. The CDR3 DNA reads TGCGCCAGCAGCTCGACCGGGACTAGCAGTGAGACCCAGTACTTC.

This sequence joins TRBV6-1 and TRBJ2-1; no definite D call. The CDR3 sequence is 15 residues long. Germline CDR1 reads MNHNS; CDR2 reads SASEGT. V was cut by 2 bases and J by 2 bases, with 10 bases left in between. The CDR3 bases are TGTGCCAGCAGTGAAACGGGTTCCGCCTACAATGAGCAGTTCTTC. Translation gives CASSETGSAYNEQFF.

V gene TRBV5-4 combines with J gene TRBJ1-1; D gene unclear. The V end lost 0 bases, the J end lost 0 bases, and 9 bases lay between the germline ends. This CDR3 contains 15 residues. Germline values: CDR1 SGHNT, CDR2 YYREEE (reference sequence). The CDR3 protein is CASSLVGSMNTEAFF. The CDR3 DNA reads as TGTGCCAGCAGCTTGGTTGGGTCCATGAACACTGAAGCTTTCTTT.